Detailed here is one T cell receptor beta chain. This record comes from a study of T-cell reconstitution after alpha-beta-depleted transplantation in children. TCRbeta library construction was performed incorporating unique molecular identifiers. TCRdb re-analysed the PCR reads in MiXCR, keeping a single row per CDR3 protein. This sample has about 410,000 distinct CDR3 sequences, with about a fifth found just once. This specimen was PBMCs from the stem cell graft donor, taken from the stem cell graft. This clonotype originated in a human donor who donated a stem cell graft to a child with acute myeloid leukemia.

The CDR3 region has the DNA TGTGCCAGCAGCTGGGGACTAGCGGGGTCCTACGAGCAGTACTTC. Translated, it gives CASSWGLAGSYEQYF. This chain connects TRBV11-2 to TRBJ2-7, with 13 bases identical to TRBD2. The CDR3 runs 15 residues. V trimming: 4 bases; J trimming: 1 base; junction bases outside the gene matches: 1. Germline CDR1 is SGHAT and CDR2 is FQNNGV.